This TCR beta chain was observed in a study of regulatory dendritic cells for organ transplantation. General study points: Memory CD8+ clonal expansion seemed more limited with regulatory than mature dendritic cells. Considerable individual heterogeneity was seen in alloreactive memory CD8+ T cells.

The CDR3 sequence is 12 residues long. V lost 8 bases, J lost 9 bases, and 11 bases lay in between. The germline V gene has CDR1 SGHNT and CDR2 YENEEA. TCRdb's copy holds only in-frame clones and misses some; the assay was immunoSEQ multiplex PCR. Of 21,000 or so clones detected, just under 75% appear once; the ten largest clones hold approximately 0.97%. FACS sorted CD4+ or CD8+ T cells into CD45RA+ naive and CD45RO+ memory. With respect to this clone: The antigen is not known.

The clonotype was recovered from a human donor in good health. The genes are TRBV11-3 and TRBJ1-6, with a possible D match to TRBD1 (5 bases). The source material was memory CD4+ T cells from blood. Subset meaning: CD45RO+ memory T cells. The CDR3 coding sequence is TGTGCCAGCCAAGGGGATGGTTCACCCCTCCACTTT. It is translated as CASQGDGSPLHF.